This T cell receptor beta chain was documented in a study of cytomegalovirus exposure and HLA in healthy donors. This CDR3 region has 14 residues. V dropped 4 bases and J dropped 8 bases, with 12 bases sitting between them. Germline V gene sequence: CDR1 ENHRY, CDR2 SYGVKD. As to this clone: The antigen is unknown.

Points from the study as a whole: Reports showed the classifier diagnosing cytomegalovirus status with high specificity and sensitivity. It was assumed in the presence/absence analyses that sequencing depth was roughly uniform across donors. The study found most TCR sequences rare, yet found some public TCRs in many donors. Confirmation in vitro established that a few CMV-associated chains were specific for CMV antigens.

Primers for the PCR totalled 60 Vbeta and 13 Jbeta. Sequencing was performed with immunoSEQ multiplex PCR; in TCRdb, only in-frame clones are kept and a portion is missing. The table shows some 110,000 clones, with about a tenth occurring only once. The chain combines TRBV10-3 with TRBJ1-6; D possibly corresponds to TRBD1 (5 bases). The sequence came from a man aged 40-55 years in good health and CMV-seropositive. Material for sequencing was PBMCs. In DNA, the CDR3 is TGTGCCATCAGTGCGCGGGGGGAGGATTCACCCCTCCACTTT. Translation gives CAISARGEDSPLHF.